This entry features one T cell receptor (beta chain) sequence. Its antigen is as yet unknown. This sample is part of a study of T cell responses to AZD1222 COVID-19 vaccine. Study-wide points: Females made up more of the donors, who were largely white British, and clonal diversity may have come out too low.

The repertoire was sequenced with immunoSEQ multiplex PCR; TCRdb's copy has only in-frame clones and lacks some. The sample shows around 84,000 clones, around 90% of them seen only once. The germline CDR1 and CDR2 sequences are LNHDA and SQIVND (reference sequence). V was cut by 4 bases and J by 4 bases, with 8 bases left in between. The CDR3 spans 13 residues. This sequence originates from an adult in good health. The chain joins TRBV19 to TRBJ1-5; weak D call: TRBD1 (6 bases). Source: peripheral blood, taken on day 0 of MenACWY control vaccination. CDR3 nucleotides: TGTGCCAGTAGTAGGACAGTAAATCAGCCCCAGCATTTT. Its translation is CASSRTVNQPQHF.